The 22 T cell receptor beta chains reported below all come from one sample, sequenced in a study of identical twins. TCRdb ran MiXCR on the 5' RACE reads and lists one entry per CDR3 protein. The profile shows some 1,600,000 distinct CDR3 sequences, 25% to 35% of them singletons. The sequenced material came from cord blood. The source of these receptors is a newborn girl in good health.

The rearrangement links TRBV12-3 or TRBV12-4 to TRBJ2-1, with D perhaps being TRBD1 or TRBD2 (5 bases each). The CDR3 sequence is 18 residues long. V was pared by 6 bases and J by 7 bases, with 28 bases between. Here the CDR3 DNA reads TGTGCCAGCAGCCCCCTGGGGCTAGCTGTATCGCTCACTAATGAGCAGTTCTTC. Residues: CASSPLGLAVSLTNEQFF.

This chain links TRBV20-1 with TRBJ2-5; tentatively, D is TRBD2 (5 bases). The DNA end lines up better with TRBJ2-7; the J call may be wrong. The CDR3 runs to 14 residues. The germline V gene encodes CDR1 DFQATT and CDR2 SNEGSKA (reference sequence). The CDR3 protein is CSAPGSGMGYEQYF. The CDR3 region has the DNA TGCAGTGCCCCGGGCTCGGGAATGGGCTACGAGCAGTACTTC.

The chain employs TRBV18 and TRBJ2-1; D is unclear. This CDR3 has 11 amino acids. Trimming left V 5 bases short and J 9 bases short, with 8 bases between. Germline V gene data show CDR1 as KGHSH and CDR2 as LQKENI. CDR3 nucleotides: TGTGCCAGCTCAGGTCGGATTGAGCAGTTCTTC. This sequence encodes CASSGRIEQFF.

J is TRBJ1-6 and V is TRBV4-1, with 7 bases fitting TRBD1. The germline V gene has CDR1 MGHRA and CDR2 YSYEKL. This CDR3 has 16 residues. V trimming: 5 bases; J trimming: 7 bases; junction bases outside the gene matches: 11. The CDR3 is CASSAPRGRMNSPLHF. The CDR3 coding sequence is TGCGCCAGCAGCGCGCCAAGGGGGCGGATGAATTCACCCCTCCACTTT.

Written as DNA, the CDR3 is TGTGCCATCAGTGAATTCCTAGCGGGAGCGGGTTCCTACAATGAGCAGTACTTC. Translating it yields CAISEFLAGAGSYNEQYF. The chain has TRBV10-3 and TRBJ2-1; 10 positions agree with TRBD2. Gene TRBJ2-7 matches the end of the DNA better, so the J call may be wrong. Per germline, CDR1 ENHRY and CDR2 SYGVKD. The CDR3 spans 18 residues.

This clonotype was detected a few times. This chain connects TRBV14 to TRBJ2-4; D possibly corresponds to TRBD1 (6 bases). The closer fit of TRBJ2-7 to the DNA end suggests the J call may be wrong. The CDR3 is 14 amino acids. CDR1 is SGHDN and CDR2 is FVKESK in the germline V gene. CDR3 protein: CASSGGQRYYEQYF. The DNA for the CDR3 is TGTGCCAGCAGCGGCGGACAGAGGTACTACGAGCAGTACTTC.

The rearrangement links TRBV21-1 to TRBJ1-2; no check of the table's D call, TRBD1, against the DNA was made. TRBV21-1 is a documented pseudogene. CDR3 length: 14 amino acids. The CDR3: CASSPRTSNYGYTF. The CDR3 nucleotides are TGTGCCAGCAGCCCCCGGACCTCAAACTATGGCTACACCTTC.

The sample holds a few counts of this clonotype. V gene TRBV7-9 combines with J gene TRBJ1-1; no definite D call. CDR3 length equals 12 residues. V was cut by 4 bases and J by 4 bases, with 7 bases left in between. The germline CDR1 and CDR2 sequences are SEHNR and FQNEAQ (reference sequence). The CDR3 protein is CASSSTRTEAFF. Here the CDR3 DNA reads TGTGCCAGCAGCTCGACCCGCACTGAAGCTTTCTTT.

J is TRBJ1-2 and V is TRBV29-1; D not certain. This CDR3 has 10 residues. V was shortened by 3 bases and J by 4 bases, with 3 bases between the two germline ends. CDR1 and CDR2 (germline): SQVTM, ANQGSEA. CDR3 in DNA: TGCAGCGTTGATTTCTATGGCTACACCTTC. Translated, it gives CSVDFYGYTF.

This clonotype was observed a few times. The chain is built from TRBV7-2 and TRBJ2-7; 8 bases map to TRBD1. Germline V CDR1 and CDR2: SGHTA, FQGNSA. Trimming at V came to 4 bases and at J to 2 bases, leaving 7 bases not matched to a gene. The CDR3 contains 15 residues. Written as DNA, the CDR3 is TGTGCCAGCAGCTCGCGACAGGGGATTGCCTACGAGCAGTACTTC. Encoded protein: CASSSRQGIAYEQYF.

The rearrangement links TRBV7-2 to TRBJ1-1, with 7 bases aligning to TRBD1. The CDR3 loop spans 16 amino acids. Germline V gene sequence: CDR1 SGHTA, CDR2 FQGNSA. The trim removed 5 bases at V and 1 base at J, leaving 10 bases unmatched. CDR3 in DNA: TGTGCCAGCAGCCCCAGGGACAGTTTGAAGAACACTGAAGCTTTCTTT. Translating it yields CASSPRDSLKNTEAFF.

The V and J genes are TRBV20-1 and TRBJ1-3; D is ambiguous. The CDR3 is 13 residues long. Trimming stripped 5 bases from V and 2 bases from J, with 10 bases between. The V gene's germline CDR1 is DFQATT and CDR2 SNEGSKA (reference sequence). This CDR3 is CSAPSRTGNTIYF. CDR3 DNA sequence: TGCAGTGCTCCCTCCCGAACTGGAAACACCATATATTTT.

The rearrangement joins TRBV7-2 to TRBJ1-5, with D possibly being TRBD1 (5 bases). Germline V gene lookup returns CDR1 SGHTA and CDR2 FQGNSA. CDR3 size: 16 residues. Deletions cut 0 bases from V and 1 base from J, with 10 bases between. The CDR3: CASSLAQGSSNQPQHF. The CDR3 DNA sequence: TGTGCCAGCAGCTTAGCTCAGGGTTCGAGCAATCAGCCCCAGCATTTT.

V is TRBV24-1 and J is TRBJ1-5, with D hard to call. CDR1 and CDR2 from the germline V gene are KGHDR and SFDVKD. Trimming left V 4 bases short and J 5 bases short, with 8 bases between. The CDR3 consists of 13 residues. Written as DNA, the CDR3 is TGTGCCACCAGTGAGGCAGAGTATCAGCCCCAGCATTTT. Protein product: CATSEAEYQPQHF.

This chain uses TRBV3-1 with TRBJ1-2; 8 bases map to TRBD1. V was clipped by 0 bases and J by 7 bases; unmatched bases: 4. The germline CDR1 and CDR2 sequences are LGHDT and YNNKEL (reference sequence). This CDR3 contains 14 residues. CDR3 sequence (DNA): TGTGCCAGCAGCCAAGATTCAGGGGGCAGTGGCTACACCTTC. It encodes CASSQDSGGSGYTF.

A few counts support this clonotype. The chain has TRBV30 and TRBJ2-7, with D perhaps matching TRBD2 (6 bases). Trimming removed 2 bases at V and 3 bases at J, with 14 bases between. The CDR3 length is 14 residues. Germline assignment: CDR1 GTSNPN and CDR2 SVGIG (reference sequence). Written as DNA, the CDR3 is TGTGCCTGGAGTAGTGGCGGGGCCCGCTACGAGCAGTACTTC. It codes for CAWSSGGARYEQYF.

This clonotype was observed a handful of times. The chain carries TRBV20-1 and TRBJ2-7; TRBD2 aligns across 10 bases. This CDR3 has 17 residues. Trimming removed 0 bases from V and 1 base from J; junction bases left unmatched: 9. Looked up from germline, CDR1 is DFQATT and CDR2 is SNEGSKA (reference sequence). CDR3 residues: CSARDRISGLASYEQYF. CDR3 sequence (DNA): TGCAGTGCTAGAGACCGGATATCGGGACTAGCGTCCTACGAGCAGTACTTC.

In its sample, this clonotype was seen once. This sequence joins TRBV20-1 and TRBJ2-2, with 7 bases lining up with TRBD2. This CDR3 is built from 12 residues. CDR1 and CDR2 (germline): DFQATT, SNEGSKA (reference sequence). The V gene end was trimmed by 8 bases and the J gene end by 6 bases; junction bases not matched to a gene: 6. The CDR3 bases are TGCAGTACCGAGCGGGGACCCGGGGAGCTGTTTTTT. Translation gives CSTERGPGELFF.

Only a few counts were recorded for this clonotype. The rearrangement joins TRBV28 to TRBJ1-5; 9 nucleotides match TRBD1. The CDR3 is 15 amino acids. Germline assignment: CDR1 MDHEN and CDR2 SYDVKM. Trimming cost V 4 bases and J 7 bases; bases outside gene matches: 8. This CDR3 reads CASSSDRGRGQPQHF. CDR3 in DNA: TGTGCCAGCAGTTCGGACAGGGGCCGTGGCCAGCCCCAGCATTTT.

This chain joins TRBV25-1 and TRBJ2-1; 14 bases map to TRBD2. The germline gives CDR1 MGHDK, CDR2 SYGVNS. V was clipped by 7 bases and J by 6 bases; unmatched bases: 11. The CDR3 runs 17 residues. The CDR3 DNA reads as TGTGCCAGCACCCCGACTAGCGGGAGGGCCGGGGGCAATGAGCAGTTCTTC. It codes for CASTPTSGRAGGNEQFF.

V is TRBV30 and J is TRBJ1-2; no clear D gene. Germline V CDR1 and CDR2: GTSNPN, SVGIG (reference sequence). The CDR3 runs 15 residues. The ends were cut back, 1 base at V and 5 bases at J, with 17 bases in the middle. This CDR3 is CAWSGQATTLYGYTF. In DNA form, the CDR3 reads TGTGCCTGGAGTGGCCAGGCAACGACATTGTATGGCTACACCTTC. The full variable domain, rest sourced from reference TRBV30 and TRBJ1-2, is SQTIHQWPATLVQPVGSPLSLECTVEGTSNPNLYWYRQAAGRGLQLLFYSVGIGQISSEVPQNLSASRPQDRQFILSSKKLLLSDSGFYLCAWSGQATTLYGYTFGSGTRLTVV.

J is TRBJ2-3 and V is TRBV6-1; 9 bases map to TRBD2. V was clipped by 3 bases and J by 0 bases; unmatched bases: 7. Germline-derived CDR1 and CDR2 are MNHNS and SASEGT. The CDR3 covers 17 residues. The CDR3 DNA follows: TGTGCCAGCAGTGAGAGAGCGGGGGGCCCGAGCACAGATACGCAGTATTTT. Its translation: CASSERAGGPSTDTQYF.